Listed here are 2 T cell receptor beta chains from one sample, sequenced in a study of CD8+CD57+ T cells in acquired aplastic anemia. The sequenced patients had an expansion of CD8+CD57+ cells seen by flow cytometry. TCR beta VDJ and CDR3 were profiled, and genomic DNA was the template. TCRdb processed the reads anew with MiXCR; each CDR3 protein has one entry. The data hold roughly 240,000 distinct CDR3 sequences, with 47% observed a single time. Specimen: sorted CD4+, CD8+, or CD8+CD57+ T cells (not recorded which) from PBMCs. These receptor sequences come from a human donor with aplastic anemia.

This clonotype showed up many times. Written as DNA, the CDR3 is TGTGCCAGCAGAGGGGACAGGGGGCGTCGTAGCACAGATACGCAGTATTTT. It specifies CASRGDRGRRSTDTQYF. The chain combines TRBV7-9 with TRBJ2-3; 12 bases agree with TRBD1. This CDR3 region has 17 residues. Germline V gene data show CDR1 as SEHNR and CDR2 as FQNEAQ (reference sequence). V shed 6 bases, J shed 0 bases, and the junction held 7 bases outside the gene matches.

The J gene is TRBJ1-2, the V gene TRBV10-3; 7 nucleotides match TRBD1. J was trimmed by 8 bases and V by 5 bases; bases with no gene match: 8. The V gene's germline CDR1 is ENHRY and CDR2 SYGVKD. The CDR3 consists of 13 residues. CDR3 amino acids: CAISREDRRGYTF. The CDR3 DNA reads as TGTGCCATCAGTAGGGAGGACAGGCGCGGCTACACCTTC.